These 5 T cell receptor beta chains were all obtained from the same sample, sequenced in a study of tumor and adjacent non-tumor tissue in lung cancer (dated by TCRdb to between 2017 and 2018). Libraries came from multiplex PCR. TCRdb lists the instrument as Illumina HiSeq 2500. Following protocols modified from ARM-PCR, the researchers constructed TCRbeta libraries through three rounds of nested PCR with primers (Table S4). TCRdb itself trimmed the public reads at Q25 with fastp, ran MiXCR and retained productive beta chains. For every CDR3 protein sequence, its rows merge into one entry that carries the most common genes and DNA. Within this sample are over 80,000 distinct CDR3 sequences, with 75% to 85% of them counted one time only. About a fifth of the sample goes to the ten largest clones. Bulk unsorted tissue served as the source for RNA extraction, and RNA quality was assessed using a NanoDrop ND-1000 and an Agilent 2100. The normal lung samples consisted of distant non-tumor tissue collected more than 3 cm from the tumor edge.

Sequencing was carried out using distant non-tumor lung tissue. These TCRs come from a woman in her 50s with non-small cell lung cancer.

A note on this clonotype: The CDR3 end shows no conserved phenylalanine or tryptophan, and so a read error is likely. The rearrangement links TRBV11-2 to TRBJ2-3, with D possibly TRBD2 on 5 matching bases. The CDR3 runs to 13 residues. Germline V gene sequence: CDR1 SGHAT, CDR2 FQNNGV. V was shortened by 2 bases and J by 8 bases, with 11 bases between the two germline ends. CDR3 in DNA: TGTGCCAGCAGCTTAAGGTCGGAGGTTACGCAGTATATT. It specifies CASSLRSEVTQYI.

Only one count was recorded for this clonotype. At one end, the junction sequence differs from germline, possibly due to a read error. This chain connects TRBV11-2 to TRBJ1-1; possibly TRBD1 for D (5 bases). Germline V gene data show CDR1 as SGHAT and CDR2 as FQNNGV. CDR3 size: 14 residues. This chain's CDR3 is CASSFLLEGIGAFF. The DNA for the CDR3 is TGTGCTAGCAGCTTCCTCCTCGAGGGGATCGGAGCTTTCTTT.

Notes on this clonotype: The junction does not match germline at one end; this may be a read error. The J gene is TRBJ2-7, the V gene TRBV7-9, with unresolved D. Germline CDR1 SEHNR, CDR2 FQNEAQ (reference sequence). The CDR3 loop spans 15 amino acids. This CDR3 reads CASSLMAILKYEQYF. The CDR3 coding sequence is TGTGCCAGCAGCTTAATGGCCATTTTAAAGTACGAGCAATACTTC.

V gene TRBV29-1 combines with J gene TRBJ2-1; D is unresolved. The germline CDR1 and CDR2 sequences are SQVTM and ANQGSEA. There are 11 residues in the CDR3. The CDR3, as DNA: TGCAACTCAGGCGGAAACAATGAGCAGTTCTTC. The encoded protein is CNSGGNNEQFF.

The chain uses TRBV20-1 and TRBJ2-7, with 9 bases fitting TRBD2. Per the germline V gene, CDR1 is DFQATT and CDR2 is SNEGSKA (reference sequence). This CDR3 is built from 18 residues. The CDR3 here is CIATPGGLAGGVANEQYF. The DNA for the CDR3 is TGCATTGCCACGCCGGGGGGACTAGCTGGAGGAGTGGCCAACGAGCAGTACTTC.